The clone carrying this TCR beta chain was seen ten or more times. The antigen is undetermined. This entry is derived from a study of T-cell reconstitution after alpha-beta-depleted transplantation in children. Findings and caveats of the study: As was reported, about two months after transplant, alpha-beta T cells came from several hundred expanded graft clones. It was newly produced T cells that mostly accounted for T-cell counts and diversity one year after transplant. From surviving recipient T cells and thymic progenitors came the high day-60 TCRbeta diversity observed in some patients.

V dropped 4 bases and J dropped 0; count of bases not matched to a gene: 16. Germline-derived CDR1 and CDR2 are SGHRS and YFSETQ. This CDR3 contains 21 residues. Unique molecular identifiers were incorporated when the TCRbeta library was constructed. From the PCR reads, TCRdb called clonotypes with MiXCR, one entry per CDR3 protein. The repertoire holds approximately 20,000 distinct CDR3 sequences, 13% seen once, with about a third in the top ten. Source: PBMCs, mostly from graft donor cells, taken 60 days after TCRalphabeta/CD19-depleted stem cell transplant. V usage is TRBV5-1 and J usage is TRBJ2-6, with 10 bases matching TRBD2. This sequence was found in a female patient under 10 years old who had a stem cell transplant for congenital amegakaryocytic thrombocytopenia, so the T cells may come from the graft donor. The CDR3 region has the DNA TGCGCCAGCAGCAGGGCGGGACTAGCGCCCCTTTACAGCTCTGGGGCCAACGTCCTGACTTTC. This translates into CASSRAGLAPLYSSGANVLTF.